A selection of T cell receptor beta chains follows, all from one sample in a study of cytomegalovirus exposure and HLA in healthy donors. Repertoires were generated with immunoSEQ multiplex PCR, while TCRdb's copy carries only in-frame clones and drops some. The sample has around 190,000 clones, roughly 84% seen once. Sequencing was done on a sample of PBMCs. These receptors originate from a girl aged 2 to 10 in good health and CMV-seropositive. Each CDR3 is given without its conserved first and last residue.

TRBV5-1	TRBJ2-5	ASSFRSETQY
TRBV6-1	TRBJ1-2	ASSSPVYGYT
TRBV15	TRBJ1-2	ATSRDLSQADGYT
TRBV9	TRBJ2-1	ASSPLGLAGYNEQF
TRBV29-1	TRBJ1-1	SVDHRRGSTEAF
TRBV27	TRBJ1-2	ASSLRAGEGGYGYT
TRBV6-1	.	ASSRSSYEQY
TRBV18	TRBJ2-7	ASSPGGYEQY
TRBV29-1	TRBJ1-1	SVGVYGQRLPEAF
TRBV6-1	TRBJ1-3	ASSSTGAPGNTIY
TRBV28	TRBJ2-1	ASSSSSGKSEQF
TRBV7-2	TRBJ2-1	ASRGTSGRWYNEQF
TRBV9	TRBJ2-7	ASSVVNRPYEQY
TRBV9	TRBJ2-1	ASSRGTGARNEQF
TRBV5-1	TRBJ2-7	ASSLTGSGDEQY
TRBV28	TRBJ2-7	ASSLIPTGESYEQY
TRBV19	TRBJ1-1	ASDQGARAF
TRBV5-1	TRBJ1-1	ASSLGLMNTEAF
TRBV5-1	TRBJ2-4	ASSSTSQAKNIQY
TRBV15	TRBJ1-5	ATRRGGDSNQPQH
TRBV5-1	TRBJ2-2	ASSVGLAGANTGELF
TRBV2	TRBJ1-5	ASRSRTGGNQPQH
TRBV9	TRBJ1-4	ASSAPPGSTNEKLF
TRBV5-6	TRBJ1-4	ASSFNWGSNEKLF
TRBV2	TRBJ2-5	ASTRTSGEETQY
TRBV7-8	TRBJ2-1	ASSLYRGAGEQF
TRBV5-6	TRBJ1-2	ASSWRQGFGYT
TRBV7-9	TRBJ2-3	ASSGGTSGSTDTQY
TRBV19	TRBJ1-1	ASSMVGGVNTEAF
TRBV5-1	TRBJ2-3	ASSLEGGGRGRGADTQY
TRBV27	TRBJ2-1	ASSLRTGFNEQF
TRBV7-6	TRBJ1-6	ASSLTGAPGALH
TRBV28	TRBJ2-5	ASSPVAGRETQY
TRBV10-3	TRBJ1-1	AIRQGRNTEAF
TRBV6-1	TRBJ2-1	ASSVRNEQF
TRBV2	TRBJ1-2	AHTGAPNYGYT
TRBV28	TRBJ2-5	ASSSPSHTSGEETQY
TRBV14	TRBJ1-1	ASSPRVSGGAF
TRBV19	TRBJ1-2	ASSITGNYGYT
TRBV5-1	TRBJ1-5	ASSLTSGGQPQH
TRBV19	TRBJ1-1	ASSETSGTGGAEDTEAF
TRBV27	TRBJ2-3	ASRSVSFLGSTSTDTQY
TRBV27	TRBJ1-4	ASSPGQGSNEKLF
TRBV28	TRBJ2-1	ASTGTSDGEQF
TRBV9	TRBJ2-7	ASSFDPGQTYEQY
TRBV10-2	TRBJ2-7	ASSDGGTHRPPQQY